The source of this TCR beta chain is a study of cytomegalovirus exposure and HLA in healthy donors. Whole-study findings and limits: About 87% or about 30% of the time was how often most TCR beta V segments were productive, according to an earlier analysis. Reportedly, a later analysis found an Asian-associated ancestry cluster had fewer N-insertions than the approximately 600-donor mean. The study flagged 150 to 200 TCR beta chains as cytomegalovirus-associated. Analyses of presence/absence relied on an assumption of roughly uniform sequencing depth across donors.

On this clone itself: Its cognate antigen is unknown.

PCR amplification relied on 60 Vbeta primers (plus 13 Jbeta primers). TCRdb keeps only in-frame clones here, not all; method: immunoSEQ multiplex PCR. The sample has around 200,000 clones; about three quarters are singletons. The sequence came from a female donor in good health and CMV-seronegative. The sequencing sample was made of PBMCs.

The CDR3 loop reads CASSSQTGSYEQYF. CDR3 nucleotide sequence: TGCGCCAGCAGCTCACAGACAGGCTCCTACGAGCAGTACTTC. The V and J genes are TRBV5-1 and TRBJ2-7, with D perhaps TRBD1 (6 bases). The CDR3 has 14 amino acids. Germline CDR1 SGHRS, CDR2 YFSETQ. V lost 3 bases and J 0 bases, leaving 10 bases between the germline ends. The entire variable domain, with the rest obtained from reference TRBV5-1 and TRBJ2-7, is as follows: KAGVTQTPRYLIKTRGQQVTLSCSPISGHRSVSWYQQTPGQGLQFLFEYFSETQRNKGNFPGRFSGRQFSNSRSEMNVSTLELGDSALYLCASSSQTGSYEQYFGPGTRLTVT.